Listed here is a single T cell receptor (beta chain). The sample is drawn from a study of shared clonotypes between healthy human individuals. Some clones are missing from TCRdb's copy, which holds only in-frame ones; the method was immunoSEQ multiplex PCR. This repertoire shows about 2 million clones, roughly 94% found once; its top ten account for 0.95% to 1.5%. Naive CD8 cells comprised CD45RO-negative, CCR7-positively selected cells, excluding terminally differentiated effector memory CD45RA+ cells. This sequence was found in a man aged 18 to 29 in good health. The specimen sequenced was naive CD8+ T cells sorted from blood.

Here the CDR3 DNA reads TGTGCCAGCAGCCCAGGGGACACGGCCCACGAGCAGTACTTC. Its protein product is CASSPGDTAHEQYF. The chain carries TRBV9 and TRBJ2-7, with D tentatively TRBD1 (6 bases). The CDR3 runs 14 residues. The germline CDR1 and CDR2 sequences are SGDLS and YYNGEE. The V end was cut by 4 bases, the J end by 5 bases, with 16 bases between.